This T cell receptor beta chain was found in a study of CD8+ T cells in alopecia areata. Study outcomes and limitations: Relative to mice, TCR sharing across patients was less clear, a difference possibly HLA-related.

Notes on this clone: Antigen unknown.

Extraction and reverse transcription of RNA yielded cDNA as the sequencing template. Method: immunoSEQ multiplex PCR; TCRdb's copy keeps in-frame clones and lacks some. The table includes 110,000 to 150,000 clones, roughly 61% detected once. Alopecia areata patients provided lesional scalp punch biopsies and peripheral blood. Sorted populations comprised CD4+ and CD8+ T cells obtained from PBMCs. Trimming took 6 bases from V and 11 from J; bases not matched to a gene: 10. The CDR3 runs to 15 residues. The germline gives CDR1 MNHEY, CDR2 SVGAGI. V and J are TRBV6-5 and TRBJ1-6; 10 nucleotides match TRBD1. The sequence was collected from a human donor with alopecia areata. Here the sequenced sample was CD4+ T cells sorted from blood, taken at week 0. This CDR3 is CASRHSTGGLTPLHF. CDR3 nucleotide sequence: TGTGCCAGCAGACACTCGACAGGGGGCCTAACACCCCTCCACTTT.